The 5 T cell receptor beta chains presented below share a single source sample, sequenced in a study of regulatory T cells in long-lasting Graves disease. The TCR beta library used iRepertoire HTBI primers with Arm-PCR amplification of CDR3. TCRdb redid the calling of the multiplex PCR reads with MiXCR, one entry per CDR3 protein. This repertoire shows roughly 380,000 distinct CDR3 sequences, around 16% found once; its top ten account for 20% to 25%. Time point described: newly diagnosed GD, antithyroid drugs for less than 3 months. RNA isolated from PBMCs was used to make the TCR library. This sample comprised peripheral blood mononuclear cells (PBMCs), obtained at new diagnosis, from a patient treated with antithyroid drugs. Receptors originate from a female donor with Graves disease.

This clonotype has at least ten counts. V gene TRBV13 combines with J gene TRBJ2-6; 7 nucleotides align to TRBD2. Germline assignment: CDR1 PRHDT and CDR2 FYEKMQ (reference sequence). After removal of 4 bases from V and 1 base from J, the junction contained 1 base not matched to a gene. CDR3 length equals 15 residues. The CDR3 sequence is CASSSGGSGANVLTF. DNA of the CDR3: TGTGCCAGCAGCTCCGGGGGGTCTGGGGCCAACGTCCTGACTTTC.

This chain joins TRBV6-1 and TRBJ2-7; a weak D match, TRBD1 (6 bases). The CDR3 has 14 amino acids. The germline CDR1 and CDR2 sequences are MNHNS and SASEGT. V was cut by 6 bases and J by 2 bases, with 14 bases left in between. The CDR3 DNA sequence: TGTGCCAGCAGGCGTCGACAGGAGCCCTACGAGCAGTACTTC. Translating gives CASRRRQEPYEQYF.

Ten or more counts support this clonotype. The CDR3 DNA follows: TGTGCCAGCAGCTTAGACGGCTTACTCGAGTTCTTC. Its translation: CASSLDGLLEFF. The J gene is TRBJ2-1, the V gene TRBV7-9; no reliable D call. Germline V CDR1 and CDR2: SEHNR, FQNEAQ (reference sequence). The CDR3 is 12 residues long. V lost 1 base to trimming and J lost 14 bases, with 12 bases between them.

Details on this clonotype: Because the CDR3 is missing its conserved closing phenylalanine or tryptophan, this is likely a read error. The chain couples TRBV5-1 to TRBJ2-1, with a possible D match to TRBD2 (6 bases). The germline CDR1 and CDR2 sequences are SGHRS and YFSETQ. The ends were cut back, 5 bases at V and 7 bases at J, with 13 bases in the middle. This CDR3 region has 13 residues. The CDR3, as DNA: TGCGCCAGCAGATACCCGGGGGTTAATGAGCAGTTCCTC. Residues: CASRYPGVNEQFL.

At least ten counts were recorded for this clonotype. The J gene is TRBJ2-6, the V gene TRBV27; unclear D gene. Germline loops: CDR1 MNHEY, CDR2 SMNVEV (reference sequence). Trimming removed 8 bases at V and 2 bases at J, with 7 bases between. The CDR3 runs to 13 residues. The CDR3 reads CASGIPGANVLTF. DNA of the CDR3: TGTGCCAGCGGAATTCCTGGGGCCAACGTCCTGACTTTC.